The source of this T cell receptor beta chain is a study of T cells in Graves' hyperthyroidism and ophthalmopathy. Study observations and caveats: The blood repertoire included most of the expanded thyroid clonotypes above 0.001.

Researchers amplified the TCR beta CDR3 regions from RNA transcripts. First-round RT-PCR of the TCR CDR3 relied on the HTBI primer set. TCRdb re-derived calls from the multiplex PCR reads in MiXCR, one entry per CDR3 protein. The sample has more than 350,000 distinct CDR3 sequences; 13% to 15% are singletons. In its sample, this clonotype was seen a few times. No antigen is known for it. At one boundary the junction diverges from the germline segment, which might be a read error. This CDR3 region has 16 residues. Germline CDR1 reads SEHNR; CDR2 reads FQNEAQ (reference sequence). V gene TRBV7-9 combines with J gene TRBJ1-4; maybe TRBD1 (5 bases). The sequenced sample was blood. The sequence was obtained from a woman aged 60-70 years with Graves' ophthalmopathy. The CDR3 DNA follows: TGTGCCAGCAGCTCGTCTTTTGGGGCAACTAATGGAAAACTGTTTTTT. Translated: CASSSSFGATNGKLFF.